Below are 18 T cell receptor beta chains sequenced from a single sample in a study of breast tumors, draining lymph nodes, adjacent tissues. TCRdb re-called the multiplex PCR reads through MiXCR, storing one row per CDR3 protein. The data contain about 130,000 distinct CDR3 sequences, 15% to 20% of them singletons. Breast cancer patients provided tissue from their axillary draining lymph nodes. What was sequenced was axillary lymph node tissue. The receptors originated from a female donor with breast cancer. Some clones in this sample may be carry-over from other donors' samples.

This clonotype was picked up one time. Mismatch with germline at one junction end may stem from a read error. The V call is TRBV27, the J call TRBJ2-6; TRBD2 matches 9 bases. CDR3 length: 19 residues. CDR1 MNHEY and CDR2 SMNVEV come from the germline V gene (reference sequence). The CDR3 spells CASSLSRSGRLAGANVLPF. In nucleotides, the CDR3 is TGTGCCAGCAGTTTATCGAGGAGCGGGAGGCTAGCTGGGGCCAACGTCCTGCCTTTC.

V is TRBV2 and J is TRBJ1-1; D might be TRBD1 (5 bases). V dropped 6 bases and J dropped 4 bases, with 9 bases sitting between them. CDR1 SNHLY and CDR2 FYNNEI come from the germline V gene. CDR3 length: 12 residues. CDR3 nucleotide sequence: TGTGCCAGCAGAAGTGACAGCACTGAAGCTTTCTTT. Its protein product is CASRSDSTEAFF.

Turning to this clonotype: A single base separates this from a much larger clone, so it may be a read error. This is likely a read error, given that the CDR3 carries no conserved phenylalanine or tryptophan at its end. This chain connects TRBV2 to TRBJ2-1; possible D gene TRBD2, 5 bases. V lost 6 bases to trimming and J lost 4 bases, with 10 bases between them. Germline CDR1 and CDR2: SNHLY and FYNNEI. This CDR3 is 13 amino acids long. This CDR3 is CASSYGIYNEQFL. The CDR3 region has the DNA TGTGCCAGCAGCTACGGGATTTACAATGAGCAGTTCCTC.

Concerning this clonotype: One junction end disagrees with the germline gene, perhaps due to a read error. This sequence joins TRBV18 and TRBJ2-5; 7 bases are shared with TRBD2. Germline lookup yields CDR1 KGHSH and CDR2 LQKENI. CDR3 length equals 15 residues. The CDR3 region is CASSPDGRPQETQSF. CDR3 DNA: TGTGCCAGCTCACCAGACGGGAGGCCACAAGAGACCCAGTCCTTC. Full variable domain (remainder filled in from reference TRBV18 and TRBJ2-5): NAGVMQNPRHLVRRRGQEARLRCSPMKGHSHVYWYRQLPEEGLKFMVYLQKENIIDESGMPKERFSAEFPKEGPSILRIQQVVRGDSAAYFCASSPDGRPQETQSFGPGTRLLVL.

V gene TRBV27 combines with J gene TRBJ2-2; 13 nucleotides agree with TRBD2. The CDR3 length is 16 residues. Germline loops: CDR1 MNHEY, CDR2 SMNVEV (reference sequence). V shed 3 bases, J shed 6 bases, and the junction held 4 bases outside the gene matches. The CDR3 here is CASSLGTSGKSGELFF. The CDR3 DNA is TGTGCCAGCAGTTTGGGGACTAGCGGGAAATCCGGGGAGCTGTTTTTT.

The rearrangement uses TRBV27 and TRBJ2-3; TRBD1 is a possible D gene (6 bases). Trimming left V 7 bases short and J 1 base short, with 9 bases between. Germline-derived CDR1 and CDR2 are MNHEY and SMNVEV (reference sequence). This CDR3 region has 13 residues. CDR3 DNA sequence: TGTGCCAGCAAACCAGGGGGCACAGATACGCAGTATTTT. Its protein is CASKPGGTDTQYF.

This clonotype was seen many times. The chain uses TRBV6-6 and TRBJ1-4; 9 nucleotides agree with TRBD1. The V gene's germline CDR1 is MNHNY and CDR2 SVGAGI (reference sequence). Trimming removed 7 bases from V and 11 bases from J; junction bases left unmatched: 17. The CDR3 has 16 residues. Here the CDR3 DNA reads TGTGCCAGCATTTTTACCCCCGGGACAGGGATCGGTAAACTGTTTTTT. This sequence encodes CASIFTPGTGIGKLFF.

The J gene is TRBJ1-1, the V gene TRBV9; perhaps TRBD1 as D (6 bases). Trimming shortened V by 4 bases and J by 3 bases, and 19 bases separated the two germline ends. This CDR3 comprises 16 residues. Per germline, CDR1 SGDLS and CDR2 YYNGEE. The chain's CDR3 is CASSPRLRGEDTEAFF. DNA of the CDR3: TGTGCCAGCAGCCCCCGTTTAAGGGGGGAGGACACTGAAGCTTTCTTT.

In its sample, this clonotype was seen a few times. In DNA, the CDR3 is TGTGCCAGCAGCTTAGGCACTAGTATAAACATTCAGTACTTC. This encodes CASSLGTSINIQYF. This chain joins TRBV11-2 and TRBJ2-4; perhaps TRBD2 as D (5 bases). Germline-derived CDR1 and CDR2 are SGHAT and FQNNGV. The CDR3 covers 14 residues. Trimming pared 1 base from V and 6 bases from J, leaving 10 bases between.

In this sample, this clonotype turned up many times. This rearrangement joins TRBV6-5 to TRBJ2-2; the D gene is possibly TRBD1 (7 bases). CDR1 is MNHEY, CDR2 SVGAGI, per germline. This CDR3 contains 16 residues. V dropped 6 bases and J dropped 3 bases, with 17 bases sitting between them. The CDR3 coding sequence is TGTGCCAGCAGGGACAGGACCCGCGGGGACACCGGGGAGCTGTTTTTT. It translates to CASRDRTRGDTGELFF.

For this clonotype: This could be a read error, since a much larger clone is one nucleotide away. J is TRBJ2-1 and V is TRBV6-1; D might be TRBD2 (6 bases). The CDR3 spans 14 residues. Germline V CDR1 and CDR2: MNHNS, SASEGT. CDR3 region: CASSAASEYSEQFF. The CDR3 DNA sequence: TGTGCCAGCAGTGCGGCTAGCGAGTACAGTGAGCAGTTCTTC.

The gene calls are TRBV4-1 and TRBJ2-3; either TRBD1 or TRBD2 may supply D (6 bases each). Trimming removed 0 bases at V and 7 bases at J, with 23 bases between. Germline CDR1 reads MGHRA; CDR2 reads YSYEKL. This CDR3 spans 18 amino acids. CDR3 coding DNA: TGCGCCAGCAGCCAAGAAGGGGGGCGGGAAGGACCGGGGCATACGCAGTATTTT. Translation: CASSQEGGREGPGHTQYF.

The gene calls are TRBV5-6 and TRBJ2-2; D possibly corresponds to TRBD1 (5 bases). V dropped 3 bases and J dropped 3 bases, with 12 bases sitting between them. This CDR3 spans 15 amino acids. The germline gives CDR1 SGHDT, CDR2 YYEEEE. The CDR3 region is CASSSLQGDTGELFF. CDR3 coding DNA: TGTGCCAGCAGCTCACTCCAAGGGGACACCGGGGAGCTGTTTTTT.

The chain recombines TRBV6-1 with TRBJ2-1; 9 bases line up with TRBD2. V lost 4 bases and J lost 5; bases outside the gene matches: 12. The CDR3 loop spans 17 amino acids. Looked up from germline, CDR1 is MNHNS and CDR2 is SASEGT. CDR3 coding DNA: TGTGCCAGCAGTGGTGTCGGATCGGCTAGCGGGAACAATGAGCAGTTCTTC. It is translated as CASSGVGSASGNNEQFF.

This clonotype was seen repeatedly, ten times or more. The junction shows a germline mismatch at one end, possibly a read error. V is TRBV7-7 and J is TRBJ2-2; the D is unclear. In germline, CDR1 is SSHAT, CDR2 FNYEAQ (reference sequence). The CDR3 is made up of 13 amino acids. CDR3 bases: TGTGCTAGCAGCCCCCGGATCACCGGGGAGCTGTTTTTT. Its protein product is CASSPRITGELFF.

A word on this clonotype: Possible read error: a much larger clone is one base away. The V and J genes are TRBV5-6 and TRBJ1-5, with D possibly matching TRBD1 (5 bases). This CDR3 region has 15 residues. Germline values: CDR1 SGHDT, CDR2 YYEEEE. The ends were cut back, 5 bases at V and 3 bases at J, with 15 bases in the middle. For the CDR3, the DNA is TGTGCCAGCAGGCGTTACGACAGACCCAATCAGCCCCAGCATTTT. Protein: CASRRYDRPNQPQHF.

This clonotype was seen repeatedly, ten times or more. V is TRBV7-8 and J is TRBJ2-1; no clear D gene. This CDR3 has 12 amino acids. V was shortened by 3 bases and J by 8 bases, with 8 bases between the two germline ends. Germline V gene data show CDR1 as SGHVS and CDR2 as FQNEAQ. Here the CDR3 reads CASSFDRDEQFF. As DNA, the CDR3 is TGTGCCAGCAGCTTTGATAGGGATGAGCAGTTCTTC.

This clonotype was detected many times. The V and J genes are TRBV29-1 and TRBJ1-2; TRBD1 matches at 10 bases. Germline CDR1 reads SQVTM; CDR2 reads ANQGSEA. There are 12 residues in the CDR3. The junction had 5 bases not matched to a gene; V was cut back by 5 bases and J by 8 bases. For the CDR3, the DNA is TGCAGCGTTTTGACAGGGGGCATGGGCTACACCTTC. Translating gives CSVLTGGMGYTF.